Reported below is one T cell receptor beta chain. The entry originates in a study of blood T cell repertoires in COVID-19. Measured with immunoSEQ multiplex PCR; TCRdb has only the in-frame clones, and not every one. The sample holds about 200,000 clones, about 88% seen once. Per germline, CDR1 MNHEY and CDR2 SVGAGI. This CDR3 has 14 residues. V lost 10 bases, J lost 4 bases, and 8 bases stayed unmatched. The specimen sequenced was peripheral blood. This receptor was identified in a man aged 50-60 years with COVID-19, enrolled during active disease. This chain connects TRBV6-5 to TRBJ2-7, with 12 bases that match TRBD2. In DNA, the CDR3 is TGTGCCACGGAGCCGACTAGCGGGGGATACGAGCAGTACTTC. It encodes CATEPTSGGYEQYF.